This T cell receptor (beta chain) was sequenced during a study of T cells expressing NK-cell markers. For the study at large: Seropositivity for HCMV was found in seven of the eight sequenced donors, with one seronegative. General observations from the study: Dominance of the CD3+CD56-NKG2C+ fraction by these clonotypes also held in a handful of donors.

This CDR3 contains 14 residues. Looked up from germline, CDR1 is WSHSY and CDR2 is SAAADI. As regards this clonotype: The antigen is unknown.

TCRdb derives one entry per CDR3 protein from the 5' RACE reads, leaving out DNA. This sample carries 500,000 or so distinct CDR3 sequences, with approximately 3.6% going to the ten biggest clones. The chain links TRBV10-2 to TRBJ1-2; the D gene TCRdb calls, TRBD1, cannot be checked with no DNA. The sequence derives from a man aged 18 to 30 in good health. The sequencing input was blood T cells: a sorted CD56 or NKG2C T cell subset, CD4+ or CD8+ T cells, or bulk PBMC T cells (not recorded which). This CDR3 reads CASSEGQGFYGYTF.